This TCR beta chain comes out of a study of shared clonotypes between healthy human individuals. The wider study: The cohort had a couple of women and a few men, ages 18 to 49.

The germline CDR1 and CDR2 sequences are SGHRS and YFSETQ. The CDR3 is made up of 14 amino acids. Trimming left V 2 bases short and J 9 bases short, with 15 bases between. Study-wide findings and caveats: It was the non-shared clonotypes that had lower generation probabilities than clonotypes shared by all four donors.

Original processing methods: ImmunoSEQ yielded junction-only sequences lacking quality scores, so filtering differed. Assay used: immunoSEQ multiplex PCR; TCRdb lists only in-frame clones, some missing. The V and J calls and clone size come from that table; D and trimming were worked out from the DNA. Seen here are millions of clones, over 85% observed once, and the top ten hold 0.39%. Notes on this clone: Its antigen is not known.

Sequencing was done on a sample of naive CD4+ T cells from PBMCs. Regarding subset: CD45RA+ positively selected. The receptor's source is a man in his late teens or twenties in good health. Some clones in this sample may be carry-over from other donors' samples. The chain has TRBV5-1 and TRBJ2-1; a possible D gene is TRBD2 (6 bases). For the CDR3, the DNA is TGCGCCAGCAGCTTCACGGGAGCGCCCTCTGAGCAGTTCTTC. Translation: CASSFTGAPSEQFF. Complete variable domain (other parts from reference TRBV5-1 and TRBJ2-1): KAGVTQTPRYLIKTRGQQVTLSCSPISGHRSVSWYQQTPGQGLQFLFEYFSETQRNKGNFPGRFSGRQFSNSRSEMNVSTLELGDSALYLCASSFTGAPSEQFFGPGTRLTVL.